The 25 T cell receptor beta chains reported below all come from one sample, sequenced in a study of blood T cell repertoires in COVID-19. Repertoires were generated with immunoSEQ multiplex PCR, while TCRdb's copy carries only in-frame clones and drops some. Counted here are roughly 200,000 clones, roughly 81% occurring once; the ten biggest clones make up roughly 5%. Sequencing input: peripheral blood. The receptors come from a woman of 80 years or more with acute or convalescent COVID-19.

The chain combines TRBV18 with TRBJ2-1, with TRBD2 matching over 14 bases. The germline V gene encodes CDR1 KGHSH and CDR2 LQKENI. This CDR3 has 21 amino acids. J gave up 7 bases and V 0 bases, and 17 bases lay outside the gene matches. The CDR3 reads CASSPPGAGTSGRWRRNEQFF. CDR3 sequence (DNA): TGTGCCAGCTCACCACCGGGGGCGGGGACTAGCGGGAGATGGAGGCGTAATGAGCAGTTCTTC.

The CDR3 nucleotides are TGCGCCAGCAGCCAAGATGACCCTCGTGGGAGCGGGGTCTCCTACGAGCAGTACTTC. It yields the protein CASSQDDPRGSGVSYEQYF. This rearrangement joins TRBV4-1 to TRBJ2-7; TRBD2 matches 7 bases. The ends lost 0 bases at V and 0 bases at J; junction bases unmatched: 14. The CDR3 covers 19 residues. Germline CDR1 reads MGHRA; CDR2 reads YSYEKL.

The chain joins TRBV28 to TRBJ1-4; unclear D gene. The V and J ends lost 6 bases and 5 bases respectively, with 7 bases between them. This CDR3 region has 12 residues. The germline gives CDR1 MDHEN, CDR2 SYDVKM. For the CDR3, the DNA is TGTGCCAGCAGAAGCGGAAATGAAAAACTGTTTTTT. Encoded protein: CASRSGNEKLFF.

J is TRBJ2-2 and V is TRBV19; 7 bases align to TRBD2. CDR1 and CDR2 from the germline V gene are LNHDA and SQIVND (reference sequence). V lost 3 bases to trimming and J lost 2 bases; unmatched junction nucleotides: 6. The CDR3 has 16 amino acids. Here the CDR3 DNA reads TGTGCCAGTAGTATGGGAGCGGGATATAACACCGGGGAGCTGTTTTTT. Protein: CASSMGAGYNTGELFF. The full variable domain, its missing parts supplied by reference TRBV19 and TRBJ2-2, is DGGITQSPKYLFRKEGQNVTLSCEQNLNHDAMYWYRQDPGQGLRLIYYSQIVNDFQKGDIAEGYSVSREKKESFPLTVTSAQKNPTAFYLCASSMGAGYNTGELFFGEGSRLTVL.

The chain recombines TRBV28 with TRBJ1-1, with D possibly TRBD1 on 5 matching bases. Germline CDR1 MDHEN, CDR2 SYDVKM. V lost 7 bases and J lost 6, with 18 bases in between. The CDR3 totals 14 residues. The DNA for the CDR3 is TGTGCCAGCACCTGGGAGGGGCATATCGCTGAAGCTTTCTTT. Translated: CASTWEGHIAEAFF.

This chain joins TRBV5-1 and TRBJ2-1; TRBD2 aligns across 9 bases. Germline CDR1 and CDR2: SGHRS and YFSETQ. The junction had 6 bases not matched to a gene; V was cut back by 0 bases and J by 8 bases. This CDR3 is built from 15 residues. The CDR3 loop reads CASSLAGGLADEQFF. CDR3 in DNA: TGCGCCAGCAGCTTGGCAGGGGGACTAGCTGATGAGCAGTTCTTC.

J is TRBJ1-5 and V is TRBV19, with 8 bases that match TRBD1. In germline, CDR1 is LNHDA, CDR2 SQIVND (reference sequence). The CDR3 length is 13 residues. V shed 8 bases, J shed 5 bases, and the junction held 5 bases outside the gene matches. CDR3 nucleotide sequence: TGTGCCAGTGCGGACAGGGTTGATCAGCCCCAGCATTTT. It encodes CASADRVDQPQHF.

The chain has TRBV28 and TRBJ2-1; 7 bases line up with TRBD1. V shed 4 bases, J shed 11 bases, and the junction held 11 bases outside the gene matches. The CDR3 is 14 amino acids. Germline V lookup: CDR1 MDHEN, CDR2 SYDVKM. The CDR3 DNA sequence: TGTGCCAGCAGTTACCCCCGATTAAGGGGGCAGCAGTTCTTC. Its translation is CASSYPRLRGQQFF.

The chain combines TRBV6-6 with TRBJ2-7; perhaps TRBD1 as D (5 bases). The CDR3 is 14 residues long. The ends were cut back, 0 bases at V and 2 bases at J, with 8 bases in the middle. CDR1 MNHNY and CDR2 SVGAGI come from the germline V gene (reference sequence). DNA of the CDR3: TGTGCCAGCAGTTACTCTTCAGGGACCTACGAGCAGTACTTC. Encoded protein: CASSYSSGTYEQYF.

The chain has TRBV29-1 and TRBJ2-3; the D gene is possibly TRBD1 (6 bases). V lost 6 bases and J 1 base, leaving 14 bases between the germline ends. The V gene's germline CDR1 is SQVTM and CDR2 ANQGSEA. The CDR3 totals 14 residues. The CDR3 DNA follows: TGCAGCGTCATGGGGGCAGGGGGCACAGATACGCAGTATTTT. As protein: CSVMGAGGTDTQYF.

The chain has TRBV9 and TRBJ2-7; 13 nucleotides line up with TRBD2. After removal of 0 bases from V and 0 bases from J, the junction contained 3 bases not matched to a gene. Per the germline V gene, CDR1 is SGDLS and CDR2 is YYNGEE. CDR3 length: 17 amino acids. Written as DNA, the CDR3 is TGTGCCAGCAGCGTAGGGACTAGCGGGAGAGGCTCCTACGAGCAGTACTTC. Its protein product is CASSVGTSGRGSYEQYF.

The rearrangement links TRBV19 to TRBJ1-5; TRBD1 might be the D (6 bases). The CDR3 totals 16 residues. The V and J ends lost 3 bases and 7 bases respectively, with 19 bases between them. Germline CDR1 LNHDA, CDR2 SQIVND (reference sequence). The CDR3 region is CASSMPLVQGRQPQHF. The CDR3 DNA follows: TGTGCCAGTAGTATGCCCCTAGTACAGGGCCGGCAGCCCCAGCATTTT.

The chain combines TRBV29-1 with TRBJ2-7; 12 bases fit TRBD2. The CDR3 covers 14 residues. Per the germline V gene, CDR1 is SQVTM and CDR2 is ANQGSEA. The ends lost 4 bases at V and 2 bases at J; junction bases unmatched: 3. The CDR3: CSVVRTSGTYEQYF. For the CDR3, the DNA is TGCAGCGTTGTCCGGACTAGCGGGACCTACGAGCAGTACTTC.

This clone was counted a few times. The V and J genes are TRBV28 and TRBJ2-3; D perhaps matches TRBD1 (5 bases). Trimming pared 3 bases from V and 4 bases from J, leaving 11 bases between. The CDR3 contains 14 residues. Germline V CDR1 and CDR2: MDHEN, SYDVKM. The CDR3 sequence is CASSFPQGADTQYF. CDR3 DNA: TGTGCCAGCAGTTTCCCTCAAGGGGCAGATACGCAGTATTTT.

The chain links TRBV15 to TRBJ1-2, with D perhaps TRBD1 (6 bases). The ends were cut back, 0 bases at V and 10 bases at J, with 15 bases in the middle. The CDR3 sequence is 14 residues long. Germline V CDR1 and CDR2: LNHNV, YYDKDF (reference sequence). CDR3 in DNA: TGTGCCACCAGCAGAGATCGACAGGTCAATGCCTACACCTTC. Translating gives CATSRDRQVNAYTF.

This clone was observed a handful of times. V gene TRBV5-4 combines with J gene TRBJ2-3, with TRBD2 identical over 8 bases. Germline CDR1 and CDR2: SGHNT and YYREEE (reference sequence). The CDR3 length is 15 residues. With 0 bases clipped from V and 4 bases from J, the junction kept 4 bases outside the gene matches. The CDR3 region is CASSLVGREADTQYF. The CDR3 region has the DNA TGTGCCAGCAGCTTGGTCGGGAGGGAGGCAGATACGCAGTATTTT.

V and J are TRBV10-3 and TRBJ1-1; no clear D gene. This CDR3 comprises 14 residues. Trimming shortened V by 8 bases and J by 0 bases, and 13 bases separated the two germline ends. Germline lookup yields CDR1 ENHRY and CDR2 SYGVKD. The CDR3 protein is CAIGEVALNTEAFF. DNA of the CDR3: TGTGCCATCGGAGAGGTAGCTCTGAACACTGAAGCTTTCTTT.

The J gene is TRBJ2-4, the V gene TRBV4-1; 8 nucleotides agree with TRBD2. J was trimmed by 8 bases and V by 6 bases; bases with no gene match: 9. Germline CDR1 reads MGHRA; CDR2 reads YSYEKL. The CDR3 has 14 residues. CDR3 sequence: CASSRLGLEDIQYF. The CDR3 DNA reads as TGCGCCAGCAGTAGATTGGGACTAGAAGACATTCAGTACTTC.

V gene TRBV29-1 combines with J gene TRBJ2-2, with D possibly being TRBD1 (6 bases). This CDR3 contains 15 residues. V shed 7 bases and J shed 3 bases, with 18 bases lying between them. CDR1 and CDR2 from the germline V gene are SQVTM and ANQGSEA. The CDR3 protein is CSAVKPGHYTGELFF. CDR3 nucleotide sequence: TGCAGCGCAGTAAAACCGGGACATTACACCGGGGAGCTGTTTTTT.

The chain couples TRBV28 to TRBJ1-1; D ambiguous. This CDR3 has 12 amino acids. The V end was cut by 5 bases, the J end by 8 bases, with 12 bases between. Germline V gives CDR1 MDHEN, CDR2 SYDVKM. The CDR3 coding sequence is TGTGCCAGCAGTCCAACGGGGAAAGAAGCTTTCTTT. Encoded protein: CASSPTGKEAFF.

The sample holds one count of this clone. The DNA of the CDR3 is TGTGCCAGCAGTTTGTGGCAGAGCACAGATACGCAGTATTTT. It translates to CASSLWQSTDTQYF. This chain links TRBV27 with TRBJ2-3; D gene ambiguous. V was trimmed by 3 bases and J by 0 bases, leaving 7 bases between them. The CDR3 sequence is 14 residues long. Per germline, CDR1 MNHEY and CDR2 SMNVEV (reference sequence).

The J gene is TRBJ2-2, the V gene TRBV3-1 (or the pseudogene TRBV3-2); 7 bases line up with TRBD2. The CDR3 loop spans 17 amino acids. J lost 4 bases, V lost 4 bases, and 12 bases had no gene match. Germline CDR1 is LGHDT and CDR2 is YNNKEL (reference sequence). Here the CDR3 reads CASSRAPAGRVTGELFF. Written as DNA, the CDR3 is TGTGCCAGCAGCCGAGCCCCGGCAGGGAGGGTCACCGGGGAGCTGTTTTTT.

DNA for the CDR3: TGCGCCAGCAGCACCCGGGACTACCCGTACAATGAGCAGTTCTTC. Encoded protein: CASSTRDYPYNEQFF. J is TRBJ2-1 and V is TRBV5-1; 7 bases match TRBD2. From germline, CDR1 is SGHRS and CDR2 YFSETQ. V lost 4 bases, J lost 4 bases, and 8 bases stayed unmatched. The CDR3 has 15 residues.

The V gene is TRBV28, the J gene TRBJ1-1, with D hard to call. This CDR3 has 13 residues. The V end lost 2 bases, the J end lost 7 bases, and 11 bases lay between the germline ends. Germline assignment: CDR1 MDHEN and CDR2 SYDVKM. The CDR3 here is CASSLIGRGEAFF. CDR3 nucleotide sequence: TGTGCCAGCAGTTTAATAGGTCGGGGTGAAGCTTTCTTT.

This chain links TRBV3-1 (or the pseudogene TRBV3-2) with TRBJ2-7; D not resolved. This CDR3 has 13 residues. The V end lost 0 bases, the J end lost 6 bases, and 9 bases lay between the germline ends. CDR1 is LGHDT and CDR2 is YNNKEL in the germline V gene (reference sequence). The CDR3 bases are TGTGCCAGCAGCCAAGATCACCTAAGCGAGCAGTACTTC. Protein product: CASSQDHLSEQYF.